Listed below are T cell receptor beta chains from one sample, sequenced in a study of CD8 T cells in Susac syndrome. From the immunoSEQ multiplex PCR reads, TCRdb called clonotypes with MiXCR, one entry per CDR3 protein. The sample contains more than 65,000 distinct CDR3 sequences, 85% to 95% of which appear only once. Sequenced material: CD8+ T cells from PBMCs. Receptors originate from a human donor in good health. CDR3s include the opening cysteine and the closing phenylalanine or tryptophan. A D gene is named only where the DNA matches it firmly. Clone size is stated in some rows and not others, as once, few, many or a class when expanded.

CASSLGAAGSPLHF,TRBJ1-6,TRBV7-3,-,-
CASSERSPAQHF,TRBJ1-5,TRBV2,once,-
CASSPLWGGANNSPLHF,TRBJ1-6,TRBV27,-,-
CSARDPRRPNEKLFF,TRBJ1-4,TRBV20-1,-,-
CASSLGFGTTPNNEQFF,TRBJ2-1,TRBV7-9,-,-
CASSRSGSVQETQYF,TRBJ2-5,TRBV7-9,-,-
CASSPSLAFGETQYF,TRBJ2-5,TRBV4-3,-,-
CASSLDAGTSYGYTF,TRBJ1-2,TRBV5-8,-,-
CASSLPHQGIMNTEAFF,TRBJ1-1,TRBV7-9,-,-
CSAREPRVWAGDTEAFF,TRBJ1-1,TRBV20-1,-,-
CASSSSLAGGRYEQYF,TRBJ2-7,TRBV7-9,-,TRBD2
CASGAPYYEQYF,TRBJ2-7,TRBV28,-,-
CASSEAFGTSLLQETQYF,TRBJ2-5,TRBV2,-,-
CASSPGGGLGETQYF,TRBJ2-5,TRBV7-2,-,TRBD2
CASSPISTNTEAFF,TRBJ1-1,TRBV14,-,-
CASSYSTGALYGYTF,TRBJ1-2,TRBV6-5,-,-
CATGGMSSYEQYF,TRBJ2-7,TRBV3-1,-,-
CAIRTPDRGPNEQYF,TRBJ2-7,TRBV10-3,-,TRBD1
CASSQDRQNTEAFF,TRBJ1-1,TRBV4-3,-,-
CSVSGEDYGYTF,TRBJ1-2,TRBV29-1,-,-
CASSPPGTALETQYF,TRBJ2-5,TRBV7-2,-,-
CASSSVGGGGMDRETQYF,TRBJ2-5,TRBV3-1,once,-
CASSFGNNEQFF,TRBJ2-1,TRBV25-1,once,-
CASTLGANQPQHF,TRBJ1-5,TRBV12-3/TRBV12-4,-,-
CAHRQGNSGELFF,TRBJ2-2,TRBV30,-,TRBD1
CASSLTGSCGSNCFF,TRBJ1-1,TRBV7-3,once,-
CSARGTDRPNVLTF,TRBJ2-6,TRBV20-1,-,-
CASSPTGGGHGEQFF,TRBJ2-1,TRBV7-9,-,TRBD2
CASTGTGGRTDTQYF,TRBJ2-3,TRBV19,-,TRBD1
CATSGSGDLTDTQYF,TRBJ2-3,TRBV24-1,-,TRBD2
CASRPGGVTEAFF,TRBJ1-1,TRBV6-6,-,TRBD1
CASSPQGDYPPTEAFF,TRBJ1-1,TRBV7-9,-,TRBD1
CASSPQWGQGRYRWNTEAFF,TRBJ1-1,TRBV11-1,-,TRBD1
CASSPGQGGSPLHF,TRBJ1-6,TRBV28,-,TRBD1
CASSSTGQGPKNYEQYF,TRBJ2-7,TRBV5-1,few,TRBD1
CASSVALGQANTGELFF,TRBJ2-2,TRBV9,once,TRBD1
CASSGRGEQYF,TRBJ2-7,TRBV7-9,-,-
CASSLAERGPEQFF,TRBJ2-1,TRBV28,-,-
CASSDPERGGNEQYF,TRBJ2-7,TRBV6-5,-,-
CASSMTRFYEQYF,TRBJ2-7,TRBV19,-,-
CASSRGPLNTEAFF,TRBJ1-1,TRBV18,few,-
CASSYNRPGRQPQHF,TRBJ1-5,TRBV6-2/TRBV6-3,-,-
CAWSFGGRDEQYF,TRBJ2-7,TRBV30,-,-
CASRPNLVNTGELFF,TRBJ2-2,TRBV14,-,-
CASSQGGRYSNEQFF,TRBJ2-1,TRBV14,-,-